The next 22 T cell receptor delta chains were all read from a single sample in a study of gamma-delta T cells after stem cell transplantation. With CATT, TCRdb re-called clones from the RT-PCR reads. The sample holds fewer than 600 delta-chain clones, 7.5% to 9.5% seen once. Sequenced: gamma-delta T cells. The receptor source for this set is a human donor. It is not recorded whose cells these are; they may come from a transplant donor.

As for this clone: Only one base separates this from a far larger clonotype, so it likely reflects a read error. Other DNA sequences in this sample translate to the same CDR3. The J gene is TRDJ1, the V gene TRDV2, with 13 bases identical to TRDD3. In germline, CDR1 is GEAIGNYY, CDR2 EKD. This CDR3 is built from 16 residues. V gave up 3 bases and J gave up 2 bases; unmatched junction bases: 5. CDR3 DNA sequence: TGTGCCTGTGACGCACTACTGGGGGATACGACCGATAAACTCATCTTT. Translating gives CACDALLGDTTDKLIF.

The gene calls are TRDV2 and TRDJ1; 11 nucleotides align to TRDD3. Here the J gene was assigned by germline matching of the DNA, as TCRdb has none. The CDR3 runs 24 residues. V was clipped by 0 bases and J by 0 bases; unmatched bases: 26. CDR1 GEAIGNYY and CDR2 EKD come from the germline V gene. The CDR3 sequence: CACDTVSLPTHPGYWGIDTDKLIF. The CDR3 region has the DNA TGTGCCTGTGACACCGTTAGCCTTCCTACACACCCTGGATACTGGGGGATAGACACCGATAAACTCATCTTT.

This clone was seen only a few times. A much larger clone sits a single nucleotide away, making a read error possible. J is TRDJ1 and V is TRDV1; 10 bases fit TRDD3. The germline V gene has CDR1 TSWWSYY and CDR2 QGS. V trimming: 0 bases; J trimming: 0 bases; junction bases outside the gene matches: 31. The CDR3 covers 26 residues. Here the CDR3 DNA reads TGTGCTCTTGGGGAACTGACTTCCTACCCTATGTACTGGGGGATGCAAGTCGGATATTACACCGATAAACTCATCTTT. Its translation: CALGELTSYPMYWGMQVGYYTDKLIF.

This chain uses TRDV2 with TRDJ1, with 10 bases aligning to TRDD3. This CDR3 has 19 amino acids. V gave up 0 bases and J gave up 0 bases; unmatched junction bases: 12. Germline CDR1 is GEAIGNYY and CDR2 is EKD. The CDR3 region has the DNA TGTGCCTGTGACACCGTGGGGGGATACGCGCCCCCCGACACCGATAAACTCATCTTT. Translation gives CACDTVGGYAPPDTDKLIF.

In the case of this clone: A much larger clone sits a single nucleotide away, making a read error possible. Other DNA sequences in the same sample also yield this CDR3. The chain carries TRDV2 and TRDJ1; no firm D call. The CDR3 contains 19 residues. Germline V gene lookup returns CDR1 GEAIGNYY and CDR2 EKD. CDR3 amino acids: CACDSFGPSTGLETDKLIF. In DNA form, the CDR3 reads TGTGCCTGTGACTCGTTTGGTCCCTCGACGGGGTTAGAGACCGACAAACTCATCTTT.

As for this clone: With a far larger clone one base away, a read error is the likely cause. The genes are TRDV2 and TRDJ3; TRDD3 matches 8 bases. The J gene is absent in TCRdb and was assigned here via DNA matching to germline. Germline V gene sequence: CDR1 GEAIGNYY, CDR2 EKD. V gave up 5 bases and J gave up 4 bases; unmatched junction bases: 18. The CDR3 is 20 residues long. The CDR3 sequence is CACGPWDAGDKGWDTRQMFF. In DNA form, the CDR3 reads TGTGCCTGTGGCCCTTGGGATGCGGGGGATAAAGGTTGGGACACCCGACAGATGTTTTTC.

The V call is TRDV2, the J call TRDJ1; TRDD3 agrees at 11 bases. The J gene comes from matching the DNA to germline here; TCRdb lacks it. Germline CDR1 and CDR2: GEAIGNYY and EKD. The CDR3 runs 24 residues. V was pared by 0 bases and J by 0 bases, with 26 bases of the junction left unmatched. The CDR3 protein is CACDTVSIPTNTGYWGIDTDKLIF. CDR3 in DNA: TGTGCCTGTGACACCGTTAGCATTCCTACAAACACTGGGTACTGGGGGATAGACACCGATAAACTCATCTTT.

V and J are TRDV2 and TRDJ1; 12 positions agree with TRDD3. The V and J ends lost 3 bases and 1 base, in that order; junction bases with no gene match: 14. The CDR3 contains 19 residues. Germline CDR1 reads GEAIGNYY; CDR2 reads EKD. The chain's CDR3 is CACDVLRPLLGDTTDKLIF. CDR3 bases: TGTGCCTGTGACGTCCTAAGGCCCTTACTGGGGGATACCACCGATAAACTCATCTTT.

This chain joins TRDV1 and TRDJ1; D is perhaps TRDD2 or TRDD3 (8 bases each). Trimming shortened V by 4 bases and J by 1 base, and 52 bases separated the two germline ends. The CDR3 loop spans 28 amino acids. Per the germline V gene, CDR1 is TSWWSYY and CDR2 is QGS. CDR3 sequence: CALGAIEESGASYVLSLLGVGGTDKLIF. The CDR3 DNA reads as TGTGCTCTTGGGGCTATAGAAGAATCGGGGGCTTCCTACGTCTTGAGTCTACTGGGGGTTGGGGGCACCGATAAACTCATCTTT.

The CDR3 DNA reads TGTGCCTGTGACACCAGTACTGGGGGATACCTCCAGGAGGGCACCGATAAACTCATCTTT. The encoded protein is CACDTSTGGYLQEGTDKLIF. The V call is TRDV2, the J call TRDJ1; TRDD3 matches 12 bases. TCRdb carries no J gene annotation; the J gene was assigned here by matching the DNA with germline. V trimming: 0 bases; J trimming: 1 base; junction bases outside the gene matches: 14. Looked up from germline, CDR1 is GEAIGNYY and CDR2 is EKD. The CDR3 contains 20 residues.

J is TRDJ3 and V is TRDV2; 7 bases map to TRDD3. V was clipped by 0 bases and J by 0 bases; unmatched bases: 10. CDR3 length: 20 residues. Germline V gene data show CDR1 as GEAIGNYY and CDR2 as EKD. The CDR3 here is CACDTGPWGLSSWDTRQMFF. As DNA, the CDR3 is TGTGCCTGTGACACCGGTCCCTGGGGGTTGAGCTCCTGGGACACCCGACAGATGTTTTTC.

On this clone itself: The protein in TCRdb stems from a much larger clone and differs at residue 11 from this DNA's translation, likely a read error; here the protein is translated from the DNA. V is TRDV1 and J is TRDJ2; 8 nucleotides align to TRDD3. Germline V lookup: CDR1 TSWWSYY, CDR2 QGS. The CDR3 length is 14 residues. Here the CDR3 DNA reads TGTGCTCTTGGCCGGGGGATAGGAGTAGCACATCTCTTCTTT. Its translation: CALGRGIGVAHLFF.

This clone was seen a handful of times. TCRdb's listed protein matches a much larger clone and diverges from this DNA's translation at residue 3, likely through a read error; the protein shown comes from the DNA. The rearrangement links TRDV2 to TRDJ1; the match to TRDD3 covers 11 bases. The CDR3 has 23 residues. Germline CDR1 GEAIGNYY, CDR2 EKD. CDR3 DNA: TGTGCCTATGACTTGTTACTGGGGGATAATACCCCGAATACCGGGCATTACACCGATAAACTCATCTTT. Translating it yields CAYDLLLGDNTPNTGHYTDKLIF.

The DNA of the CDR3 is TGTGCTCTTGGGGATCCCCGTTCTTCCTCCAACTACTGGGGGATCCAGTACACCGATAAACTCATCTTT. This sequence encodes CALGDPRSSSNYWGIQYTDKLIF. This chain links TRDV1 with TRDJ1; 10 positions agree with TRDD3. CDR3 length: 23 residues. Germline assignment: CDR1 TSWWSYY and CDR2 QGS. V dropped 3 bases and J dropped 0; count of bases not matched to a gene: 25.

Points on this clone: A far larger clone is one nucleotide away, so this likely arose from a read error. V is TRDV2 and J is TRDJ1, with TRDD3 matching 10 bases. The J gene was not available in TCRdb and was assigned here by matching the DNA to germline segments. The CDR3 contains 16 residues. V was pared by 3 bases and J by 2 bases, with 8 bases of the junction left unmatched. The germline gives CDR1 GEAIGNYY, CDR2 EKD. CDR3: CACDALRGDTTDKLIF. CDR3 coding DNA: TGTGCCTGTGACGCATTACGGGGGGATACGACCGATAAACTCATCTTT.

This clone ranks as large. This chain uses TRDV2 with TRDJ1, with no clear D. V lost 0 bases to trimming and J lost 0 bases, with 13 bases between them. Germline CDR1 reads GEAIGNYY; CDR2 reads EKD. This CDR3 comprises 16 residues. The CDR3 DNA reads as TGTGCCTGTGACACCGTTGGGACCCCGTACACCGATAAACTCATCTTT. It encodes CACDTVGTPYTDKLIF.

This clone is labeled as large. Other DNA sequences in this sample translate to the same CDR3. The V and J genes are TRDV2 and TRDJ1; 13 bases fit TRDD3. Per the germline V gene, CDR1 is GEAIGNYY and CDR2 is EKD. CDR3 length: 19 amino acids. V was pared by 0 bases and J by 0 bases, with 9 bases of the junction left unmatched. For the CDR3, the DNA is TGTGCCTGTGACACCCTACTGGGGGATACGCCCATAGACACCGATAAACTCATCTTT. Amino acids: CACDTLLGDTPIDTDKLIF.

This clone is classed as large (0.1 to 1%). A read error likely explains this, since a far larger clone differs by one base. The chain links TRDV1 to TRDJ2, with 8 bases fitting TRDD3. V dropped 6 bases and J dropped 7; count of bases not matched to a gene: 7. The CDR3 consists of 14 residues. Per germline, CDR1 TSWWSYY and CDR2 QGS. CDR3 nucleotide sequence: TGTGCTCTTGGCCGGGGGATAGGAGGAGCACAACTCTTCTTT. It is translated as CALGRGIGGAQLFF.

Concerning this clone itself: Just one base apart from a much larger clone, this may be a read error. The rearrangement uses TRDV2 and TRDJ1; 10 bases fit TRDD3. V dropped 3 bases and J dropped 3; count of bases not matched to a gene: 21. CDR1 is GEAIGNYY and CDR2 is EKD in the germline V gene. The CDR3 is 20 amino acids. Here the CDR3 reads CACDLISTPILGDAADKLIF. The CDR3 bases are TGTGCCTGTGACCTCATCTCCACTCCCATACTGGGGGATGCAGCCGATAAACTCATCTTT.

Within the sample, this clone is hyperexpanded. In the same sample, other DNA sequences code for this CDR3. This chain links TRDV2 with TRDJ1; D remains unclear. Deletions cut 3 bases from V and 2 bases from J, with 15 bases between. The CDR3 totals 15 residues. Germline V lookup: CDR1 GEAIGNYY, CDR2 EKD. The CDR3 DNA is TGTGCCTGTGACTCCCTAGTAGGGAGTACCGATAAACTCATCTTT. Protein product: CACDSLVGSTDKLIF.

This clone has a handful of counts. The mismatch at residue 18 between this DNA's translation and the TCRdb protein of a much larger clone likely reflects a read error; the protein shown is translated from the DNA. The chain uses TRDV2 and TRDJ1; TRDD3 agrees at 11 bases. The ends lost 3 bases at V and 3 bases at J; junction bases unmatched: 29. Germline CDR1 GEAIGNYY, CDR2 EKD. This CDR3 region has 23 residues. This CDR3 reads CACDLLLGDNTPNTGHYADKLIF. Written as DNA, the CDR3 is TGTGCCTGTGACTTGTTACTGGGGGATAATACCCCGAATACCGGGCATTACGCCGATAAACTCATCTTT.

Sample share makes this clone large (0.1 to 1%). The rearrangement joins TRDV2 to TRDJ1; 10 bases fit TRDD3. Germline assignment: CDR1 GEAIGNYY and CDR2 EKD. CDR3 length equals 15 residues. The CDR3 region is CASTPLLGDTDKLIF. Written as DNA, the CDR3 is TGTGCTTCAACCCCTCTACTGGGGGATACCGATAAACTCATCTTT.